A selection of T cell receptor beta chains follows, all from one sample in a study of OX40 agonist ivuxolimab in advanced cancers. Using immunoSEQ multiplex PCR, the repertoire was profiled, and TCRdb retains in-frame clones only, with some absent. Of around 70,000 clones listed, just under 85% are singletons. The source was CD4+ or CD8+ T cells sorted from blood, collected in a trial of the OX40 agonist ivuxolimab. These receptors were taken from an adult with an advanced solid tumor such as melanoma, head and neck, liver or kidney cancer. Both conserved end residues are part of each CDR3. The D gene is left open where the match is weak. Rows may omit the clone size; those that give it use once, few, many or a size class.

v_call	j_call	d_call	clone_size	cdr3_nt	cdr3_aa
TRBV7-6	TRBJ1-2	NA	NA	TGTGCCAGCAGCTTAGGCGGGACTAACTATGGCTACACCTTC	CASSLGGTNYGYTF
TRBV11-2	TRBJ1-1	NA	NA	TGTGCCAGCAGCTCCGGGACAAGAAACACTGAAGCTTTCTTT	CASSSGTRNTEAFF
TRBV6-1	TRBJ2-1	TRBD2	NA	TGTGCCAGCACTAGCGGGAGAATAACGGGTGAGCAGTTCTTC	CASTSGRITGEQFF
TRBV7-8	TRBJ2-1	TRBD2	NA	TGTGCCAGCAGCTTAGTATTGGGACTAGCGAGAAATGAGCAGTTCTTC	CASSLVLGLARNEQFF
TRBV18	TRBJ1-1	TRBD1	once	TGTGCCAGCTCACCAGCAGACAGGGACACTGAAGCTTTCTTT	CASSPADRDTEAFF
TRBV19	TRBJ1-3	NA	NA	TGTGCCAGCGTGGGGGGCACAGAGAGCTCTGGAAACACCATATATTTT	CASVGGTESSGNTIYF
TRBV28	TRBJ2-7	NA	NA	TGTGCCAGCAGCTCGGGGGACAACTCCTACGAGCAGTACTTC	CASSSGDNSYEQYF
TRBV6-1	TRBJ1-5	NA	NA	TGTGCCAGCAGTGAAGGGGTTAGGATGTTTAGCAATCAGCCCCAGCATTTT	CASSEGVRMFSNQPQHF
TRBV18	TRBJ1-1	NA	few	TGTGCCAGCTCACCACCGGTGGGGCGGGACACTGAAGCTTTCTTT	CASSPPVGRDTEAFF
TRBV19	TRBJ2-7	TRBD2	NA	TGTGCCAGTAGTTCCGGGACTAGCGGATACGAGCAGTACTTC	CASSSGTSGYEQYF
TRBV2	TRBJ1-5	TRBD1	NA	TGTGCCAGCAGTACAGGGGGTAGGAGCAATCAGCCCCAGCATTTT	CASSTGGRSNQPQHF
TRBV11-2	TRBJ2-3	NA	once	TGTGCCAGCAGCTTAGGCCAGATTGATACGCAGTATTTT	CASSLGQIDTQYF
TRBV4-1	TRBJ2-3	NA	medium-sized	TGCGCCAGCAGCCGTTCGCCTGGGAGCACAGATACGCAGTATTTT	CASSRSPGSTDTQYF
TRBV10-3	TRBJ2-5	NA	NA	TGTGCCATCAGTGCTGCGGAACAAGAGACCCAGTACTTC	CAISAAEQETQYF
TRBV5-8	TRBJ2-7	NA	NA	TGTGCCAGCAGCTTGGGATTGGCGACAAGGCAGTACTTC	CASSLGLATRQYF
TRBV7-8	TRBJ1-1	TRBD1	NA	TGTGCCAGCAGCCAGGACAGGGGGCATACTGAAGCTTTCTTT	CASSQDRGHTEAFF
TRBV28	TRBJ1-2	TRBD1	NA	TGTGCCAGCAGATCGACAGGGGATCAGGCCTTCAACTATGGCTACACCTTC	CASRSTGDQAFNYGYTF
TRBV5-1	TRBJ2-2	NA	NA	TGCGCCAGCAGCAGGGGGTCCGAGAACACCGGGGAGCTGTTTTTT	CASSRGSENTGELFF
TRBV19	TRBJ2-3	NA	NA	TGTGCCAGTAGTTTAGCGAGTAGCACAGATACGCAGTATTTT	CASSLASSTDTQYF
TRBV30	TRBJ2-1	TRBD1	NA	TGTGCCTGGAGTCCCGGGACAGTAAGATACAATGAGCAGTTCTTC	CAWSPGTVRYNEQFF
TRBV2	TRBJ1-6	NA	NA	TGTGCCAGCTTTGGAGGCTACGGATCACCCCTCCACTTT	CASFGGYGSPLHF
TRBV11-2	TRBJ2-3	NA	NA	TGTGCCAGCAGCCCGCGCGAGGGGGGTCAGACAGATACGCAGTATTTT	CASSPREGGQTDTQYF
TRBV6-5	TRBJ1-2	TRBD1	NA	TGTGCCAGCAGTTATGACAGGGTTCAGGGCTACACCTTC	CASSYDRVQGYTF
TRBV29-1	TRBJ2-5	NA	NA	TGCAGCGGCCGGGAGAGGATCCAAGAGACCCAGTACTTC	CSGRERIQETQYF
TRBV12-5	TRBJ1-5	NA	NA	TGTGCTAGTGCCTATGACAGCGGTCGTCAGCCCCAGCATTTT	CASAYDSGRQPQHF
TRBV19	TRBJ1-4	TRBD1	NA	TGTGCCAGTAGGACTGGGACAGGGGTCGGGGAAAATGAAAAACTGTTTTTT	CASRTGTGVGENEKLFF
TRBV6-6	TRBJ2-5	NA	NA	TGTGCCAGCAGTGCCGCGGGGGCCCAAGAGACCCAGTACTTC	CASSAAGAQETQYF
TRBV6-1	TRBJ2-7	NA	NA	TGTGCCAGCAGTGACCCCAGCGTGCTCTCCTACGAGCAGTACTTC	CASSDPSVLSYEQYF
TRBV11-3	TRBJ1-1	NA	NA	TGTGCCAGCAGCTTAAGGCAAGAGGGTGCTGAAGCTTTCTTT	CASSLRQEGAEAFF
TRBV4-1	TRBJ1-2	NA	NA	TGCGCCAGCAGCCAAGACCGGGACAAGTATGGCTACACCTTC	CASSQDRDKYGYTF
TRBV5-1	TRBJ2-3	NA	NA	TGCGCCAGCAGCTTCGGAGAGGATACGCAGTATTTT	CASSFGEDTQYF
TRBV19	TRBJ1-1	TRBD1	NA	TGTGCCAGTAGTATTGACAGGGAAGGCACTGAAGCTTTCTTT	CASSIDREGTEAFF
TRBV18	TRBJ1-3	NA	NA	TGTGCCAGCTCACCACCGAAAAGGCCGGGAGGTGTTTTTGGAAACACCATATATTTT	CASSPPKRPGGVFGNTIYF
TRBV6-1	TRBJ2-3	TRBD1	NA	TGTGCCAGCAGTGAAAGGAGGGACAGGGACACAGATACGCAGTATTTT	CASSERRDRDTDTQYF
TRBV27	TRBJ2-2	NA	NA	TGTGCCAGCAGGGCCATAGCGGCGACCGGGGAGCTGTTTTTT	CASRAIAATGELFF
TRBV6-4	TRBJ2-1	TRBD2	NA	TGTGCCAGCACTGGACTAGCGGGAGGACGAAACGACAATGAGCAGTTCTTC	CASTGLAGGRNDNEQFF
TRBV21-1	TRBJ2-2	NA	NA	NA	CASSKVARGNTGELFF
TRBV7-2	TRBJ1-1	NA	NA	TGTGCCAGCAGCAGAGGAGGGGGCACTGAAGCTTTCTTT	CASSRGGGTEAFF
TRBV4-2	TRBJ2-7	TRBD1	NA	TGTGCCAGCAGCCAAGATAAGGAACAGGGGGCCGGCGAGCAGTACTTC	CASSQDKEQGAGEQYF
TRBV25-1	TRBJ2-1	NA	NA	TGTGCCAGCAGTTTATCGGGGGGCCTTCGGGACAATGAGCAGTTCTTC	CASSLSGGLRDNEQFF
TRBV5-1	TRBJ2-3	TRBD2	NA	TGCGCCAGCAGCTCGGGACTAGCGGGGTCAGATACGCAGTATTTT	CASSSGLAGSDTQYF
TRBV5-1	TRBJ2-2	NA	NA	TGCGCCAGCAGCTTACAGGGTGTGGGGGCCGGGGAGCTGTTTTTT	CASSLQGVGAGELFF
TRBV7-8	TRBJ1-3	NA	NA	TGTGCCAGCAGCTTAAGGAGGGAATTAGGAAACACCATATATTTT	CASSLRRELGNTIYF
TRBV28	TRBJ2-1	TRBD1	few	TGTGCCAGCAGTTTCCTCAGGGGGCGGAGGAACAATGAGCAGTTCTTC	CASSFLRGRRNNEQFF
TRBV5-6	TRBJ1-4	NA	NA	TGTGCCAGCAGCCCACTCCGGGGTAATGAAAAACTGTTTTTT	CASSPLRGNEKLFF
TRBV19	TRBJ1-1	NA	NA	TGTGCCAGTAGTATATACGCCCGGGATGGCACTGAAGCTTTCTTT	CASSIYARDGTEAFF
TRBV25-1	TRBJ1-2	NA	NA	TGTGCCAGCAGTGATCCCCGGCGAGGGGGATATGGCTACACCTTC	CASSDPRRGGYGYTF
TRBV7-3	TRBJ1-1	NA	many	TGTGCCAGCAGCTTATTGGGGTTAGGCACTGAAGCTTTCTTT	CASSLLGLGTEAFF
TRBV6-1	TRBJ2-3	NA	once	TGTGCCAGCAGTGGACGGATACAGGGCGGCACAGATACGCAGTATTTT	CASSGRIQGGTDTQYF
TRBV7-2	TRBJ2-1	NA	once	TGTGCCAGCAGCTTAGCGGGCGGCAATGAGCAGTTCTTC	CASSLAGGNEQFF
TRBV18	TRBJ2-7	NA	NA	TGTGCCAGCTCACCCGGTCAGGGATCTCCCTACGAGCAGTACTTC	CASSPGQGSPYEQYF
TRBV5-1	TRBJ2-1	NA	NA	TGCGCCAGCAGCTTGATCCGCAGGGAAGGTAATGAGCAGTTCTTC	CASSLIRREGNEQFF
TRBV5-1	TRBJ2-5	NA	NA	TGCGCCAGCAGCTTGAATACCGGGGGCGGGGGTGAGACCCAGTACTTC	CASSLNTGGGGETQYF
TRBV2	TRBJ2-1	NA	few	TGTGCCAGCAGTGTATCCACGGGAGTTACTGTGAATGAGCAGTTCTTC	CASSVSTGVTVNEQFF
TRBV19	TRBJ2-7	TRBD1	few	TGTGCCAGTAGTGGACAGGTAGGGCACGAGCAGTACTTC	CASSGQVGHEQYF
TRBV6-6	TRBJ2-3	NA	NA	TGTGCCAGCAGTCCCTCCAAATATACGCAGTATTTT	CASSPSKYTQYF
TRBV18	TRBJ2-2	TRBD2	NA	TGTGCCAGCTCAATCGGCGGGGGGGCGAACACCGGGGAGCTGTTTTTT	CASSIGGGANTGELFF
TRBV28	TRBJ1-5	NA	NA	TGTGCCAGCAGTCCGACCCGACAGGACAATCAGCCCCAGCATTTT	CASSPTRQDNQPQHF
TRBV11-2	TRBJ2-3	TRBD1	NA	TGTGCCAGCAGCGCCGGTCTGGGGACAGTCACAGATACGCAGTATTTT	CASSAGLGTVTDTQYF